These 21 T cell receptor beta chains share one sample of origin, sequenced in a study of blood T cell repertoires in COVID-19. Data came from immunoSEQ multiplex PCR; TCRdb stores just in-frame clones and leaves some out. This sample has around 260,000 clones; less than 90% occur once, and the top ten carry about 4.1%. Sequencing was carried out using peripheral blood. These receptor sequences come from a man between 60 and 70 years old who had recovered from COVID-19.

The chain employs TRBV7-6 and TRBJ2-5, with D possibly being TRBD1 (5 bases). Germline V CDR1 and CDR2: SGHVS, FNYEAQ. The CDR3 covers 15 residues. The ends were cut back, 1 base at V and 4 bases at J, with 13 bases in the middle. CDR3: CASSLGGGLGETQYF. For the CDR3, the DNA is TGTGCCAGCAGCTTAGGGGGCGGCCTTGGAGAGACCCAGTACTTC.

This clone has just one count. Other nucleotide sequences from this sample produce the same CDR3. The chain joins TRBV5-1 to TRBJ1-3; unclear D gene. This CDR3 has 15 amino acids. Germline-derived CDR1 and CDR2 are SGHRS and YFSETQ. V lost 4 bases and J 0 bases, leaving 11 bases between the germline ends. The CDR3 region has the DNA TGCGCCAGCAGCCTGGTGGCGGGCTCTGGAAACACCATATATTTT. It translates to CASSLVAGSGNTIYF.

The gene calls are TRBV5-8 and TRBJ2-5; 7 nucleotides agree with TRBD2. The germline gives CDR1 SGHTS, CDR2 YDEGEE. Germline trimming cut 2 bases from V and 5 bases from J; bases unmatched to any gene: 3. The CDR3 consists of 13 residues. The DNA of the CDR3 is TGTGCCAGCAGCTTTCAGGGAGGGGAGACCCAGTACTTC. Amino acids: CASSFQGGETQYF.

The V call is TRBV2, the J call TRBJ2-7; 8 bases line up with TRBD1. V gave up 8 bases and J gave up 2 bases; unmatched junction bases: 8. The CDR3 runs 14 residues. CDR1 is SNHLY and CDR2 is FYNNEI in the germline V gene. CDR3 residues: CASLQGTGPYEQYF. The CDR3 bases are TGTGCCAGCCTTCAGGGGACAGGACCCTACGAGCAGTACTTC.

This rearrangement joins TRBV7-2 to TRBJ2-3, with a possible D match to TRBD2 (6 bases). Trimming removed 6 bases at V and 2 bases at J, with 9 bases between. Germline values: CDR1 SGHTA, CDR2 FQGNSA. The CDR3 extends over 13 amino acids. The CDR3 loop reads CASRGGFTDTQYF. The CDR3 coding sequence is TGTGCCAGCAGGGGGGGATTCACAGATACGCAGTATTTT.

The chain combines TRBV11-3 with TRBJ2-7; 9 nucleotides line up with TRBD1. This CDR3 comprises 15 residues. The germline gives CDR1 SGHNT, CDR2 YENEEA. V was clipped by 6 bases and J by 2 bases; unmatched bases: 8. CDR3 DNA: TGTGCCAGCAGTTTGCCCGGGACAGGGACCTACGAGCAGTACTTC. This gives the protein CASSLPGTGTYEQYF.

The chain employs TRBV6-5 and TRBJ1-2, with unresolved D. The CDR3 sequence is 14 residues long. The ends were cut back, 0 bases at V and 7 bases at J, with 12 bases in the middle. The germline V gene encodes CDR1 MNHEY and CDR2 SVGAGI. CDR3 amino acids: CASSYSREVIGYTF. CDR3 DNA sequence: TGTGCCAGCAGTTACTCAAGGGAGGTAATTGGCTACACCTTC.

The gene calls are TRBV29-1 and TRBJ2-1; TRBD2 matches at 10 bases. Germline V gene sequence: CDR1 SQVTM, CDR2 ANQGSEA. The CDR3 covers 14 residues. The junction had 9 bases not matched to a gene; V was cut back by 6 bases and J by 7 bases. The CDR3 coding sequence is TGCAGCGTCCATCTAGCGGGGGTAAGAAATGAGCAGTTCTTC. Protein: CSVHLAGVRNEQFF.

The V call is TRBV13, the J call TRBJ1-2; perhaps TRBD1 as D (6 bases). The V end was cut by 5 bases, the J end by 8 bases, with 15 bases between. Germline V gene lookup returns CDR1 PRHDT and CDR2 FYEKMQ (reference sequence). CDR3 length: 13 residues. The CDR3 DNA sequence: TGTGCCAGCAGCCGACAAGGGGGGGCGGGCTACACCTTC. It codes for CASSRQGGAGYTF.

This clone was seen only once. The chain recombines TRBV27 with TRBJ2-2, with 9 bases lining up with TRBD2. After removal of 7 bases from V and 0 bases from J, the junction contained 0 bases not matched to a gene. The CDR3 contains 14 residues. Germline V lookup: CDR1 MNHEY, CDR2 SMNVEV (reference sequence). CDR3: CASTSGANTGELFF. CDR3 nucleotides: TGTGCCAGCACTAGCGGGGCGAACACCGGGGAGCTGTTTTTT.

The V and J genes are TRBV6-2 or TRBV6-3 and TRBJ1-6; maybe TRBD1 (6 bases). Looked up from germline, CDR1 is MNHEY and CDR2 is SVGEGT. The CDR3 is 20 amino acids. The V gene lost 2 bases and the J gene lost 1 base, with 21 bases spanning the gap. CDR3 nucleotides: TGTGCCAGCAGTTACGACCCGTCGGGCACAGGGACATCCTATAATTCACCCCTCCACTTT. Its translation is CASSYDPSGTGTSYNSPLHF.

CDR3 in DNA: TGTGCCAGCAGAGCCGACAGAACAAGGAACTATGGCTACACCTTC. Encoded protein: CASRADRTRNYGYTF. The rearrangement joins TRBV6-5 to TRBJ1-2; TRBD1 might be the D (5 bases). Germline CDR1 and CDR2: MNHEY and SVGAGI. The CDR3 contains 15 residues. Trimming cost V 6 bases and J 2 bases, with 16 bases left between them.

The chain combines TRBV7-9 with TRBJ2-7; 10 nucleotides agree with TRBD1. The CDR3 loop spans 14 amino acids. The V and J ends lost 5 bases and 6 bases, in that order; junction bases with no gene match: 7. Germline CDR1 and CDR2: SEHNR and FQNEAQ (reference sequence). In DNA form, the CDR3 reads TGTGCCAGCAGCCTCGGGACAGGGGCGGGCGAGCAGTACTTC. This sequence encodes CASSLGTGAGEQYF. Supplemented by reference TRBV7-9 and TRBJ2-7, the full variable domain reads DTGVSQNPRHKITKRGQNVTFRCDPISEHNRLYWYRQTLGQGPEFLTYFQNEAQLEKSRLLSDRFSAERPKGSFSTLEIQRTEQGDSAMYLCASSLGTGAGEQYFGPGTRLTVT.

This sequence joins TRBV1 and TRBJ2-2; the table's D call TRBD2 went unverified against the DNA. TRBV1 is listed as a pseudogene. The length of the CDR3 is 16 residues. The CDR3, as DNA: TGCACCAGCAGCCCCTGCTCAGCGGGGGGATGGAGGGAGCTGTTTTTT. Protein: CTSSPCSAGGWRELFF.

The rearrangement uses TRBV6-5 and TRBJ2-3; TRBD2 matches at 11 bases. The trim removed 5 bases at V and 2 bases at J, leaving 3 bases unmatched. This CDR3 contains 15 residues. Germline CDR1 and CDR2: MNHEY and SVGAGI. The CDR3 DNA sequence: TGTGCCAGCAGTAAACTAGCGGGAGACACAGATACGCAGTATTTT. Encoded protein: CASSKLAGDTDTQYF.

The CDR3 is CSAREDSGYTF. DNA for the CDR3: TGCAGTGCTAGAGAGGACAGCGGCTACACCTTC. The chain is built from TRBV20-1 and TRBJ1-2, with TRBD1 as a possible D gene (6 bases). The V and J ends lost 0 bases and 8 bases respectively, with 7 bases between them. The length of the CDR3 is 11 residues. CDR1 is DFQATT, CDR2 SNEGSKA, per germline (reference sequence).

This clone came up a few times. This chain connects TRBV20-1 to TRBJ2-5, with D possibly TRBD2 on 6 matching bases. The CDR3 length is 11 residues. CDR1 and CDR2 (germline): DFQATT, SNEGSKA (reference sequence). V was shortened by 7 bases and J by 2 bases, with 8 bases between the two germline ends. Here the CDR3 DNA reads TGCAGTGGGACTATGCAAGAGACCCAGTACTTC. As protein: CSGTMQETQYF.

This clone appeared once. The V call is TRBV7-2, the J call TRBJ2-2; TRBD1 might be the D (6 bases). Trimming removed 4 bases from V and 7 bases from J, with 13 bases in between. Germline V CDR1 and CDR2: SGHTA, FQGNSA. The CDR3 spans 14 residues. The CDR3 coding sequence is TGTGCCAGCAGCTCCCCCCAGGGGATCGGGGAGCTGTTTTTT. It specifies CASSSPQGIGELFF.

The genes are TRBV7-9 and TRBJ2-3; D possibly corresponds to TRBD2 (6 bases). The CDR3 covers 15 residues. V lost 5 bases and J lost 3, with 15 bases in between. Germline V lookup: CDR1 SEHNR, CDR2 FQNEAQ (reference sequence). The CDR3 here is CASSLGRKGTDTQYF. CDR3 nucleotides: TGTGCCAGCAGCCTGGGGAGGAAGGGTACAGATACGCAGTATTTT.

In its sample, this clone was seen a few times. This chain links TRBV9 with TRBJ2-5; no clear D. The V and J ends lost 0 bases and 4 bases respectively, with 10 bases between them. Germline V gives CDR1 SGDLS, CDR2 YYNGEE. This CDR3 is built from 14 residues. CDR3: CASSVALQRETQYF. The CDR3 DNA is TGTGCCAGCAGCGTAGCCCTCCAGCGAGAGACCCAGTACTTC.

This chain connects TRBV3-1 (or the pseudogene TRBV3-2) to TRBJ2-7; TRBD2 matches 11 bases. CDR1 and CDR2 from the germline V gene are LGHDT and YNNKEL (reference sequence). The CDR3 extends over 14 amino acids. Trimming removed 3 bases from V and 7 bases from J; junction bases left unmatched: 5. The CDR3 bases are TGTGCCAGCAGCCACCTAGCGGGGGGAAGAGAGCAGTACTTC. It specifies CASSHLAGGREQYF.